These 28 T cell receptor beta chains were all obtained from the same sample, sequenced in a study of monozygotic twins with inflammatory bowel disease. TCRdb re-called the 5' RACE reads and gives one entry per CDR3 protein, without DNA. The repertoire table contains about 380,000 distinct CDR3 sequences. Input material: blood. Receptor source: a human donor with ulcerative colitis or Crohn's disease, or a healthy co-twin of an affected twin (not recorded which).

The CDR3 loop reads CSAGTSRDTQYF. V is TRBV20-1 and J is TRBJ2-3; the TCRdb call, TRBD1, lacks DNA for checking. The CDR3 is 12 residues long. Germline V gives CDR1 DFQATT, CDR2 SNEGSKA (reference sequence).

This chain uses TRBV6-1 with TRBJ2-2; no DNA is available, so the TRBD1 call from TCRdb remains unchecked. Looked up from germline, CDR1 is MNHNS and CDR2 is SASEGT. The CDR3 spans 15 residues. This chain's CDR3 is CASSQGLGVTGELFF.

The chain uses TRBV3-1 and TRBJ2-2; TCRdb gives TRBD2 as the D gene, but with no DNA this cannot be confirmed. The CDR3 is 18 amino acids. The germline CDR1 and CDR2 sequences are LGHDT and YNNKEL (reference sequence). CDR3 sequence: CASSQVWASSPNTGELFF.

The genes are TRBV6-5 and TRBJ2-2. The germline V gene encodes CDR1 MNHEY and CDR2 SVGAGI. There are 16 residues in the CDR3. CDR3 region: CASSYSMIGNTGELFF.

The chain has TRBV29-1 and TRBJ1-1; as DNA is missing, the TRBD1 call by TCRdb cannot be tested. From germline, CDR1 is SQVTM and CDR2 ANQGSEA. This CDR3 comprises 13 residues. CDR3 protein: CSVGRQGGTEAFF.

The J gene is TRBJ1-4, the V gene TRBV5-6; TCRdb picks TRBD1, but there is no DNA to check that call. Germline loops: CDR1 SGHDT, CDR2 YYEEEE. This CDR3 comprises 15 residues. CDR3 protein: CASSPLTPQSEKLFF.

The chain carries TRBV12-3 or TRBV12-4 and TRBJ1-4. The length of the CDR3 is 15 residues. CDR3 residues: CASTSLGFPNEKLFF.

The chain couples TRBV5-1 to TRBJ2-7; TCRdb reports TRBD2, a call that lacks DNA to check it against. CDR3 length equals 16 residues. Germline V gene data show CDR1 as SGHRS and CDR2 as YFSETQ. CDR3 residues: CASSPRLAGGRYEQYF.

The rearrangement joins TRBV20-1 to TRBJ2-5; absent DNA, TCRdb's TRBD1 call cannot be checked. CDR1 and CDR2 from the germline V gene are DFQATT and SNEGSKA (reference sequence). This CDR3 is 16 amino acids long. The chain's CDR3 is CSARDDGRSGKETQYF.

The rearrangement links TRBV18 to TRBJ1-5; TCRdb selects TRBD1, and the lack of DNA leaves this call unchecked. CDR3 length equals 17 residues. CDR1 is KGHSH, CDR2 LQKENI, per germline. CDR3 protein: CASSPLRSGGSSQPQHF.

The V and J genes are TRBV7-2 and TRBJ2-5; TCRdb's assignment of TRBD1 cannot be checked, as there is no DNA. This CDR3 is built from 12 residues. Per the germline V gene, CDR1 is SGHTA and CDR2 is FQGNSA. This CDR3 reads CASSHPGETQYF.

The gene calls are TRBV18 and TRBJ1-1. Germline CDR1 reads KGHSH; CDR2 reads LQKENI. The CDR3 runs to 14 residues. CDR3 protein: CASHQHAGNTEAFF.

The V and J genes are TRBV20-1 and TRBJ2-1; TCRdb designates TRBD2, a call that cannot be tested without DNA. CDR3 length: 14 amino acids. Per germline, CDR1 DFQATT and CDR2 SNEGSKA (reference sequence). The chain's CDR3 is CSAREGRDPNEQFF.

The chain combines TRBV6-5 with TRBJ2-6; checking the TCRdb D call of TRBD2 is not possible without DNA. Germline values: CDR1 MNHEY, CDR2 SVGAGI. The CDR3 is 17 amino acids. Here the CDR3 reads CASSSGLSTSGANVLTF.

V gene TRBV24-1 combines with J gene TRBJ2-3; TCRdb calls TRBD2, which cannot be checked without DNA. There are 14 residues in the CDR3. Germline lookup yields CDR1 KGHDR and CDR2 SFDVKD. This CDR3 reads CATSGGWSTDTQYF.

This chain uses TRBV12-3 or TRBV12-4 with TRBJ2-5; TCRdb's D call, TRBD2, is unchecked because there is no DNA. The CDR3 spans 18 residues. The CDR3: CASSLPLGTSGGEETQYF.

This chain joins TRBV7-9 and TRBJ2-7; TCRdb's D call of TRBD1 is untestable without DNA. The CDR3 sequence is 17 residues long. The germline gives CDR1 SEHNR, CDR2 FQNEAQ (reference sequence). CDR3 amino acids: CASTPRGGGLKTYEQYF.

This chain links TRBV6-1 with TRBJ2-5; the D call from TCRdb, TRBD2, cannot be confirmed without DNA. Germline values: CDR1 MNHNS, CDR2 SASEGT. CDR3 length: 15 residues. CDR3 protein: CASRIEGLAGETQYF.

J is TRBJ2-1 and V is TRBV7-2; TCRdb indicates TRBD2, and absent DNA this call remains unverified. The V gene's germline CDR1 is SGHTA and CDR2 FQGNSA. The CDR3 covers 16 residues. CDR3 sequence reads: CASSLDWLAGYNEQFF. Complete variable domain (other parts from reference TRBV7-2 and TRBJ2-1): GAGVSQSPSNKVTEKGKDVELRCDPISGHTALYWYRQSLGQGLEFLIYFQGNSAPDKSGLPSDRFSAERTGGSVSTLTIQRTQQEDSAVYLCASSLDWLAGYNEQFFGPGTRLTVL.

The CDR3: CASSQWRGHNEQFF. The rearrangement joins TRBV16 to TRBJ2-1; TCRdb's D call, TRBD1, is unchecked because there is no DNA. Germline V CDR1 and CDR2: KGHSY, FQNENV. The CDR3 runs to 14 residues.

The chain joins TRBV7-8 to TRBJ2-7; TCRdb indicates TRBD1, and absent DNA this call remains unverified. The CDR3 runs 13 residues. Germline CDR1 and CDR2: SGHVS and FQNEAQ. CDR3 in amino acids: CASSPRDIYEQYF.

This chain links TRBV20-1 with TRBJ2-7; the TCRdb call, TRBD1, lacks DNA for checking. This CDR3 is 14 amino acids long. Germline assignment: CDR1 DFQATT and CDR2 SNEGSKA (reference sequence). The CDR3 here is CSARQGGRSYEQYF.

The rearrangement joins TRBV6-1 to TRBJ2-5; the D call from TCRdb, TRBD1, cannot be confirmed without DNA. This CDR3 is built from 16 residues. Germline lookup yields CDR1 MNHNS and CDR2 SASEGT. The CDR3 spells CASTHRGSGGQETQYF.

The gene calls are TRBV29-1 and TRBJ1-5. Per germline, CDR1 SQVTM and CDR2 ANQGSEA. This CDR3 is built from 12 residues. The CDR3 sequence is CSVRQPNQPQHF.

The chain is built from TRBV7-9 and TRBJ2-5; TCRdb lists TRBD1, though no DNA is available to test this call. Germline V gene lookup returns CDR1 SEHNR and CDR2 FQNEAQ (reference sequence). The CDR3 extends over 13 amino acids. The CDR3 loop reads CASRFLGPETQYF.

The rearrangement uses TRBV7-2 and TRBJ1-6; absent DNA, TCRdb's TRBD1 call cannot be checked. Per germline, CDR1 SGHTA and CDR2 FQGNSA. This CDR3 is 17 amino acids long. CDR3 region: CASTLSFRQTDNSPLHF.

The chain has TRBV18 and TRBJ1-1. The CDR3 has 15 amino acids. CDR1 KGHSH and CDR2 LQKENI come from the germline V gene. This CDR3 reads CASSPRGTANTEAFF.

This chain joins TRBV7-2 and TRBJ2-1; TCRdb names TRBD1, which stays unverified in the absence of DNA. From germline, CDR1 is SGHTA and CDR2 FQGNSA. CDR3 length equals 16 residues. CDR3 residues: CASSSQGALYYNEQFF.